This TCR beta chain was observed in a study of T cells in Graves' hyperthyroidism and ophthalmopathy. At the level of the study: Upon initial diagnosis and before any treatment, peripheral blood was collected. Findings and limits, study-wide: The model forecast ophthalmopathy, anticipating it by a median roughly 6.3 months before onset.

The TCR beta CDR3 regions underwent amplification using RNA transcripts as the source. First-round RT-PCR targeting the TCR CDR3 was performed with the HTBI primer set. MiXCR, run by TCRdb on the multiplex PCR reads, gives a single entry per CDR3 protein. The sample lists about 700,000 distinct CDR3 sequences, 11% to 15% seen once, with roughly 10% in the top ten. An absence of ophthalmopathy progression within 18 months meant stable Graves' hyperthyroidism. Cells are PBMCs isolated from over 7.5 ml of fresh blood. The CDR3 is 14 residues long. Germline V gene data show CDR1 as SNHLY and CDR2 as FYNNEI. Concerning this clonotype itself: What it binds is unknown. The germline gene is not matched at one end of the junction; a read error may be the cause.

The gene calls are TRBV2 and TRBJ2-5, with D perhaps matching TRBD2 (6 bases). Sequencing was carried out using blood. The TCR originated in a woman aged 18 to 35 with Graves' hyperthyroidism. Here the CDR3 DNA reads TGTGCCAGCTCGAAGGGGAGGTTCCAAGAGGCCCAGTACTTC. Encoded protein: CASSKGRFQEAQYF.